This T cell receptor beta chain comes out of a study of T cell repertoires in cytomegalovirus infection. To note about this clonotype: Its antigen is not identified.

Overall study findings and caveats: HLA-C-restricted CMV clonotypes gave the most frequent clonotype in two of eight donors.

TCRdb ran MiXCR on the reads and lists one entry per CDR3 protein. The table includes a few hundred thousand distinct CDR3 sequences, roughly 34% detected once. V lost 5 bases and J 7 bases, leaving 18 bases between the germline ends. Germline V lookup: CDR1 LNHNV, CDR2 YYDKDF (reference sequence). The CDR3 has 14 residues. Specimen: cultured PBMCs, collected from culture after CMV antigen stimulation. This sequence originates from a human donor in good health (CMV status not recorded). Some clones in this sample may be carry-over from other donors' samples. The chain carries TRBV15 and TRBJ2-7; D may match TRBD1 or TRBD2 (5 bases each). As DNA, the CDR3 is TGTGCCACCAGCTCCCTTTGGGGGAATCGGGAGCAGTACTTC. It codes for CATSSLWGNREQYF. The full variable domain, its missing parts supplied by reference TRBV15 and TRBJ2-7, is DAMVIQNPRYQVTQFGKPVTLSCSQTLNHNVMYWYQQKSSQAPKLLFHYYDKDFNNEADTPDNFQSRRPNTSFCFLDIRSPGLGDTAMYLCATSSLWGNREQYFGPGTRLTVT.